This T cell receptor (beta chain) derives from a study of beta chain features in type 1 diabetes. TCRB transcripts that were expressed got sequenced, as all of the isolated RNA had been reverse transcribed. TCRdb keeps only in-frame clones here, not all; method: immunoSEQ multiplex PCR. This table holds hundreds of thousands of clones, 11% found once. Over 95% purity was reached by all sorted populations. Germline V gene sequence: CDR1 SGHRS, CDR2 YFSETQ. The CDR3 covers 15 residues. Trimming removed 2 bases from V and 2 bases from J, with 11 bases in between. This clonotype originated in a woman between 18 and 29 years old in good health. V is TRBV5-1 and J is TRBJ2-1; maybe TRBD2 (6 bases). The sequenced sample consisted of naive CD4+ T cells from blood. This chain's CDR3 is CASSFGDLTYNEQFF. The CDR3 DNA reads as TGCGCCAGCAGCTTTGGGGACTTGACCTACAATGAGCAGTTCTTC.